This T cell receptor (beta chain) comes out of a study of T cells after yellow fever vaccination (dated by TCRdb to about 2019). At the level of the whole study: The SMART-Seq v4 Ultra Low Input RNA kit was used to prepare libraries from fractions with low cell numbers. Blood samples were taken at several timepoints before and after primary and secondary immunization, and bulk PBMC replicates and cell subsets were isolated. Two healthy male donors made up the cohort, one aged 18 to 30 years and the other aged 30 to 40 years. To follow T-cell clones before and after primary and booster YFV17D yellow fever vaccination, bulk TCR alpha and beta repertoires were sequenced over time. Results and caveats for the whole study, not just this receptor: A small fraction of clonotypes showed up in both the CD4 and CD8 compartments, probably as a result of convergent recombination. Compared with the primary T-cell response, the secondary T-cell response was weaker but faster, peaking on day 5 rather than day 15. Only a couple of donors were included in the study, so the extent to which the findings can be generalized is limited. FACS-sorted repertoires could contain abundant contaminating clonotypes from the bulk population, so computational filtering was required. After the booster, most of the clones that had expanded following primary vaccination were detected again (approximately 96% of CD4 and 80% to 90% of CD8), which suggests that memory was broadly maintained.

There are many counts of this clonotype. Its antigen is unknown. One base away there is no much larger clone; base qualities are not given. TCR cDNA was synthesized by 5'RACE template switching, which introduced a universal primer site and unique molecular identifiers. Priming of cDNA synthesis was performed from both the TCR alpha and TCR beta constant segments. Library amplification used two PCR steps, and the second PCR step added sample barcodes and sequencing adapters. Sequencing of libraries was done on Illumina HiSeq 2500 (2x100 bp) or NovaSeq (2x150 bp). From the authors' description of their analysis: Reads were demultiplexed and collapsed into UMI consensus sequences with MIGEC, and V(D)J alignment was performed with MiXCR. Using edgeR on replicate PBMC samples, clonotypes were called vaccine-responding if FDR was below 0.01 and the log2 fold change was above 5 up to day 15. Each bulk clonotype received a CD4 or CD8 identity based on whether the sequenced CD4 or CD8 repertoire contained that clonotype at higher abundance. The public reads were run again by TCRdb, first through fastp at Q25 and then through MiXCR, and only productive beta chains were kept. Each record represents a unique CDR3 protein, reported with the most common genes and DNA among its rows. In this record, the V and J calls reflect TCRdb's handling and not the investigators' own analysis. In this sample the table shows a few hundred thousand distinct CDR3 sequences, 6.5% to 8.5% of which occur a single time. The top ten clones comprise about 18% of the sample.

V is trimmed back by 5 bases and J by 3 bases, and the junction contains 3 bases that no gene match accounts for. From the germline V gene (reference sequence), CDR1 is SEHNR and CDR2 is FQNEAQ. Including cysteine and phenylalanine, the CDR3 has 13 amino acids. The retained sequence is limited to the CDR3, 39 bases, with the frame set at the first base. This sample's treatment or condition label indicates: live attenuated yellow fever vaccine strain. At every blood-draw timepoint, two biological replicates of bulk PBMCs were collected. A standard Ficoll-Paque protocol was used to isolate PBMCs from peripheral blood. TriZol was used to extract RNA from bulk PBMCs, from CD4 and CD8 fractions, and from dextramer-positive and dextramer-negative fractions.

Sequenced material: PBMCs, taken about 41 days after the first yellow fever vaccination. The sequence was obtained from a man aged 18 to 35 who received the YFV17D yellow fever vaccine. Recombination joined TRBV7-9 with TRBJ1-2, with TRBD1 matching 7 junction bases. The DNA sequence is given as TGTGCCAGCAGCATAGGACAGGACTATGGCTACACCTTC. This yields the protein CASSIGQDYGYTF. Full variable domain (CDR3 extended with the reference TRBV7-9 and TRBJ1-2 proteins): DTGVSQNPRHKITKRGQNVTFRCDPISEHNRLYWYRQTLGQGPEFLTYFQNEAQLEKSRLLSDRFSAERPKGSFSTLEIQRTEQGDSAMYLCASSIGQDYGYTFGSGTRLTVV.